This T cell receptor beta chain stems from a study of blood T cell repertoires in COVID-19. Study as a whole: Both acute and convalescent COVID-19 samples were obtained from the United States, Italy and Spain. Nucleic acid was either cDNA or gDNA, and it came from T cells, B-cell-depleted T cells, or PBMCs.

Original data processing: Amplifying reference gene primers gave estimates of nucleated cell counts. Assay: immunoSEQ multiplex PCR; the TCRdb copy retains only in-frame clones and omits some. Clone size and the V and J calls come from that table; the DNA yielded D and trimming. The repertoire holds tens of thousands of clones, with 80% to 95% as singletons. V lost 5 bases to trimming and J lost 3 bases, with 11 bases between them. The CDR3 extends over 13 amino acids. Germline-derived CDR1 and CDR2 are SGDLS and YYNGEE. The sequenced sample was peripheral blood. This rearrangement joins TRBV9 to TRBJ1-1; D perhaps matches TRBD1 (5 bases). This TCR derives from a human donor with active COVID-19. The donor label of this sample is uncertain. The CDR3 loop reads CASRSGGDTEAFF. In DNA form, the CDR3 reads TGTGCCAGCAGATCTGGAGGGGACACTGAAGCTTTCTTT.